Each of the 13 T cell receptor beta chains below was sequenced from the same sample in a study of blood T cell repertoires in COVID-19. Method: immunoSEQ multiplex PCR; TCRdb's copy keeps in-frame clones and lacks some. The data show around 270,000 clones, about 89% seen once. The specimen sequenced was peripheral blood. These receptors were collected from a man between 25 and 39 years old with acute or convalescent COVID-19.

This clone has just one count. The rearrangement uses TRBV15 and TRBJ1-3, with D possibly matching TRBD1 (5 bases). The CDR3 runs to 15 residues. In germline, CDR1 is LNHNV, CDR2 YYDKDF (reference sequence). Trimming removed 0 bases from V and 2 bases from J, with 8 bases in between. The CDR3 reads CATSREKGAGNTIYF. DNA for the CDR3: TGTGCCACCAGCAGAGAGAAAGGGGCTGGAAACACCATATATTTT. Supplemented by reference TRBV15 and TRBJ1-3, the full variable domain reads DAMVIQNPRYQVTQFGKPVTLSCSQTLNHNVMYWYQQKSSQAPKLLFHYYDKDFNNEADTPDNFQSRRPNTSFCFLDIRSPGLGDTAMYLCATSREKGAGNTIYFGEGSWLTVV.

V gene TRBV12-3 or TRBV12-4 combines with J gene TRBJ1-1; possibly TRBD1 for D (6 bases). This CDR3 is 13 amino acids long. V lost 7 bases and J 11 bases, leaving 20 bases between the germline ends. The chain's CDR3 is CASMQSQGRRAFF. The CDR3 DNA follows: TGTGCCAGCATGCAATCACAGGGAAGAAGGGCTTTCTTT.

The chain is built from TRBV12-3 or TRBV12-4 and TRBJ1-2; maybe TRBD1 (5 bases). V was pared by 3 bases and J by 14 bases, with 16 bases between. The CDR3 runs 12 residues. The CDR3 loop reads CASSFSGREETF. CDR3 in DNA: TGTGCCAGCAGTTTTTCGGGGCGGGAGGAGACCTTC.

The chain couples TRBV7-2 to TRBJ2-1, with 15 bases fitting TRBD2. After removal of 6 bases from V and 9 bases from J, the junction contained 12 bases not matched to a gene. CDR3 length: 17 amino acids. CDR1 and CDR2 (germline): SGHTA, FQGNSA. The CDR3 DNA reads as TGTGCCAGCAGTCTACTGGGGACTAGCGGGGGGACCGGTGAGCAGTTCTTC. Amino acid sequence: CASSLLGTSGGTGEQFF.

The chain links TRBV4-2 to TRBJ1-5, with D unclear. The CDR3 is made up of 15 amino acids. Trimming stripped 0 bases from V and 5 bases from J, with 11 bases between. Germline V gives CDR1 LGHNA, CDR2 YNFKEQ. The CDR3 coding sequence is TGTGCCAGCAGCCAAGATTGGCGGAACTATCAGCCCCAGCATTTT. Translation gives CASSQDWRNYQPQHF.

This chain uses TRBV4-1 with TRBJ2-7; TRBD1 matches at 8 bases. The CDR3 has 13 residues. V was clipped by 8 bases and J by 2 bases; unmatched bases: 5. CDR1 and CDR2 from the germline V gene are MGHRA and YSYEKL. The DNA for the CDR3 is TGCGCCAGCGGTGGACAGGGCACCTACGAGCAGTACTTC. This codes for CASGGQGTYEQYF.

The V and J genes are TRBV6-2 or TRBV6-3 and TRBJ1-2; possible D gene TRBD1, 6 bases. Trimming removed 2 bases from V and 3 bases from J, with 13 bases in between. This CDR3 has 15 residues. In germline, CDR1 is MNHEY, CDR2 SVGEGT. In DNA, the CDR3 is TGTGCCAGCAGTTACGGGCAGGGGACGGACTATGGCTACACCTTC. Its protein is CASSYGQGTDYGYTF.

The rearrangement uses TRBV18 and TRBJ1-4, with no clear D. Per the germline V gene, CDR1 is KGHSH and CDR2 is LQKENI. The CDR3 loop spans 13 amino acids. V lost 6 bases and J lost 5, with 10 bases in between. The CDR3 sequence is CASSLDSNEKLFF. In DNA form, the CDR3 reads TGTGCCAGCTCCCTCGACTCGAATGAAAAACTGTTTTTT.

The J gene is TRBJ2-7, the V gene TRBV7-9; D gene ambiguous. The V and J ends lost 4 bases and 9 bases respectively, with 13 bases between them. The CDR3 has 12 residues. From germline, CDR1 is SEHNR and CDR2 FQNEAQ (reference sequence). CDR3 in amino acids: CASSYRSNGQYF. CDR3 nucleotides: TGTGCCAGCAGCTACCGGAGTAACGGGCAGTACTTC.

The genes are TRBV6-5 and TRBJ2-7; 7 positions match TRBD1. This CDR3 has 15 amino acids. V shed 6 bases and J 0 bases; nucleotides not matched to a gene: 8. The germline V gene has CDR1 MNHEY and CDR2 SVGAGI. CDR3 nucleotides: TGTGCCAGCAGGCCGACAGGGACCCACTCCTACGAGCAGTACTTC. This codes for CASRPTGTHSYEQYF.

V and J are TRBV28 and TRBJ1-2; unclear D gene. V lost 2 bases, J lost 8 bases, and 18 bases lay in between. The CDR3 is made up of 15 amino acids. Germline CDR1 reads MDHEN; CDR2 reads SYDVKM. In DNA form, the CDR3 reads TGTGCCAGCAGTTTAGGGTCGGGGAGACTGGAGGGCTACACCTTC. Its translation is CASSLGSGRLEGYTF.

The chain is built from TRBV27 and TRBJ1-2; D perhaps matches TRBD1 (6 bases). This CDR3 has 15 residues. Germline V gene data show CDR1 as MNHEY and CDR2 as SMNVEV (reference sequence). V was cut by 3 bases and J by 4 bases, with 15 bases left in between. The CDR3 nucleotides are TGTGCCAGCAGTTTGACAGGCCTTGTGGGCTATGGCTACACCTTC. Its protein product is CASSLTGLVGYGYTF.

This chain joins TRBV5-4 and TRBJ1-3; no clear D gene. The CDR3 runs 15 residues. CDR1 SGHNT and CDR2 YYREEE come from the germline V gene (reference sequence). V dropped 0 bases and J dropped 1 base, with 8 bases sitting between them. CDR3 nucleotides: TGTGCCAGCAGCTTGGCCGGGAGTTCTGGAAACACCATATATTTT. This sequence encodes CASSLAGSSGNTIYF.